This T cell receptor beta chain was observed in a study of T cell repertoires in cytomegalovirus infection. TCRdb independently ran MiXCR on the reads; one entry per CDR3 protein. The sample comprises about 530,000 distinct CDR3 sequences, about 30% of which are singletons, and approximately 13% rests with the top ten. CDR1 and CDR2 from the germline V gene are SGHAT and FQNNGV. V was trimmed by 4 bases and J by 0 bases, leaving 12 bases between them. This CDR3 has 16 residues. Sequencing used PBMCs. This TCR came from a human donor in good health (CMV status not recorded). Some clones in this sample may be carry-over from other donors' samples. The rearrangement links TRBV11-2 to TRBJ1-4, with D unresolved. The CDR3 bases are TGTGCCAGCAGCTCACTTCAGGCCGCAACTAATGAAAAACTGTTTTTT. Residues: CASSSLQAATNEKLFF. Combining the CDR3 with reference TRBV11-2 and TRBJ1-4 gives the whole variable domain EAGVAQSPRYKIIEKRQSVAFWCNPISGHATLYWYQQILGQGPKLLIQFQNNGVVDDSQLPKDRFSAERLKGVDSTLKIQPAKLEDSAVYLCASSSLQAATNEKLFFGSGTQLSVL.